This T cell receptor beta chain was recovered during a study of blood T cell repertoires in COVID-19. For the study at large: The United States, Italy and Spain provided the acute and convalescent COVID-19 samples. T cells, B-cell-depleted T cells, or PBMCs supplied cDNA or gDNA.

In the authors' workflow: From reference gene primer amplification, estimates of nucleated cell counts were derived. This table comes from immunoSEQ multiplex PCR, and its TCRdb copy is limited to in-frame clones, with some not included. V and J calls plus clone size are reproduced from that table; the DNA served to infer D and trimming. The repertoire holds about 130,000 clones, 84% seen once, with around an eighth in the top ten. The CDR3 runs 19 residues. The V gene end was trimmed by 7 bases and the J gene end by 0 bases; junction bases not matched to a gene: 17. Per the germline V gene, CDR1 is PRHDT and CDR2 is FYEKMQ (reference sequence).

This sequence was found in a woman in her twenties or thirties who had recovered from COVID-19. The rearrangement links TRBV13 to TRBJ2-3; 9 bases match TRBD2. What was sequenced was peripheral blood. The CDR3 spells CASTPMIAGDGGSTDTQYF. DNA of the CDR3: TGTGCCAGCACTCCGATGATAGCGGGAGATGGTGGAAGCACAGATACGCAGTATTTT.